This T cell receptor beta chain stems from a study of blood T cells in healthy people across ages. Isolation per sample recovered at least 7 million PBMCs. Sample-barcoded 5' priming and a J-beta primer mix drove a second PCR of roughly 6 to 12 cycles. CDR3-containing paired-end reads numbering at least 2.5 million came from each sample. TCRdb recomputed calls from the 5' RACE reads with MiXCR, one row per CDR3 protein. The repertoire holds about 580,000 distinct CDR3 sequences, with around 48% as singletons. Sequenced material: blood. The receptor comes from a man older than 75 in good health.

The CDR3 nucleotides read TGTGCCAGCAGCAATCCGGCCGCGGAGGGGTATAGCAATCAGCCCCAGCATTTT. Protein product: CASSNPAAEGYSNQPQHF. The genes are TRBV21-1 and TRBJ1-5. TRBV21-1 is described as a pseudogene. This CDR3 spans 18 amino acids.